This T cell receptor beta chain was captured in a study of blood T cell repertoires in COVID-19. This CDR3 has 14 amino acids. CDR1 and CDR2 (germline): SGHRS, YFSETQ. Trimming removed 4 bases from V and 0 bases from J, with 10 bases in between. The data were produced by immunoSEQ multiplex PCR, yet TCRdb's version contains in-frame clones alone and is incomplete. Of about 89,000 clones detected, 65% to 85% appear once; the ten largest clones hold about 10%. The rearrangement joins TRBV5-1 to TRBJ1-1; D is perhaps TRBD1 (5 bases). The sequence was obtained from an elderly woman with acute or convalescent COVID-19. The specimen sequenced was peripheral blood. CDR3 DNA: TGCGCCAGCAGCCCTTCGGACATGAACACTGAAGCTTTCTTT. Protein: CASSPSDMNTEAFF. Full variable domain (rest looked up from reference TRBV5-1 and TRBJ1-1): KAGVTQTPRYLIKTRGQQVTLSCSPISGHRSVSWYQQTPGQGLQFLFEYFSETQRNKGNFPGRFSGRQFSNSRSEMNVSTLELGDSALYLCASSPSDMNTEAFFGQGTRLTVV.